The 32 T cell receptor beta chains below all came from one sample that was sequenced in a study of cytomegalovirus exposure and HLA in healthy donors. PCR amplification relied on 60 Vbeta primers (plus 13 Jbeta primers). The table came from immunoSEQ multiplex PCR; TCRdb's copy has only in-frame clones and leaves some out. This table has about 140,000 clones, around 72% appearing once. The sequenced sample was PBMCs. The origin of the receptors is a woman aged 40-49 years in good health and CMV-seronegative.

The chain is built from TRBV6-1 and TRBJ1-1; possibly TRBD1 for D (6 bases). V was shortened by 4 bases and J by 8 bases, with 23 bases between the two germline ends. The CDR3 loop spans 16 amino acids. Germline CDR1 reads MNHNS; CDR2 reads SASEGT. CDR3 nucleotides: TGTGCCAGCAGTGCGCTGACAGGAGTCTCTTTGCGGGAAGCTTTCTTT. Translated, it gives CASSALTGVSLREAFF.

The rearrangement uses TRBV7-9 and TRBJ1-4; no clear D gene. The V end was cut by 6 bases, the J end by 3 bases, with 17 bases between. Germline CDR1 and CDR2: SEHNR and FQNEAQ (reference sequence). The CDR3 is made up of 16 amino acids. CDR3 in DNA: TGTGCCAGCAGGGTTGGCAGGCTCGGTTCTAATGAAAAACTGTTTTTT. Its translation is CASRVGRLGSNEKLFF.

The chain combines TRBV4-2 with TRBJ1-2, with no clear D. Trimming stripped 3 bases from V and 4 bases from J, with 15 bases between. This CDR3 comprises 15 residues. Germline V gene sequence: CDR1 LGHNA, CDR2 YNFKEQ. The CDR3 nucleotides are TGTGCCAGCAGCCATATACCCATCGAGGCCTATGGCTACACCTTC. Translated: CASSHIPIEAYGYTF.

This chain connects TRBV10-3 to TRBJ1-1; no clear D. Per the germline V gene, CDR1 is ENHRY and CDR2 is SYGVKD. The CDR3 length is 15 residues. Trimming took off 0 bases at V and 0 bases at J, with 8 bases between the two ends. CDR3 coding DNA: TGTGCCATCAGTGAGTCTCCAGGAATGAACACTGAAGCTTTCTTT. It encodes CAISESPGMNTEAFF.

This chain links TRBV10-3 with TRBJ2-1, with TRBD2 matching over 7 bases. CDR3 length: 16 amino acids. Per the germline V gene, CDR1 is ENHRY and CDR2 is SYGVKD. The junction had 5 bases not matched to a gene; V was cut back by 3 bases and J by 0 bases. CDR3 nucleotide sequence: TGTGCCATCAGTGACCTAGCGGAAGTCTCCTACAATGAGCAGTTCTTC. The encoded protein is CAISDLAEVSYNEQFF.

The chain uses TRBV27 and TRBJ1-2; D possibly corresponds to TRBD1 (6 bases). The germline V gene encodes CDR1 MNHEY and CDR2 SMNVEV (reference sequence). The ends were cut back, 8 bases at V and 8 bases at J, with 15 bases in the middle. The CDR3 spans 12 residues. CDR3 sequence: CASQQGKGGYTF. The CDR3 DNA is TGTGCCAGCCAGCAGGGGAAGGGAGGCTACACCTTC.

This clone turned up a few times. The chain is built from TRBV5-6 and TRBJ2-7; maybe TRBD2 (6 bases). Trimming pared 0 bases from V and 5 bases from J, leaving 12 bases between. The germline CDR1 and CDR2 sequences are SGHDT and YYEEEE. The length of the CDR3 is 14 residues. Here the CDR3 DNA reads TGTGCCAGCAGCTTGGGTGGAGGGCTGGACGAGCAGTACGTC. Protein product: CASSLGGGLDEQYV.

The rearrangement links TRBV10-3 to TRBJ1-2, with TRBD1 matching over 7 bases. Germline CDR1 is ENHRY and CDR2 is SYGVKD. J was trimmed by 5 bases and V by 0 bases; bases with no gene match: 12. The CDR3 has 17 residues. CDR3 nucleotide sequence: TGTGCCATCAGTGAGTCGACTTTAAAGGGGGCTCTGTATGGCTACACCTTC. It codes for CAISESTLKGALYGYTF.

This clone was observed a handful of times. Written as DNA, the CDR3 is TGCGCCAGCAGCTTGGCCACAGAAGGAAACACCATATATTTT. It codes for CASSLATEGNTIYF. The J gene is TRBJ1-3, the V gene TRBV5-1; D unclear. Germline V CDR1 and CDR2: SGHRS, YFSETQ. The germline V and J ends were trimmed by 0 bases and 4 bases, with 8 bases remaining between them. The CDR3 sequence is 14 residues long.

The chain employs TRBV5-1 and TRBJ2-3, with 11 bases matching TRBD2. In germline, CDR1 is SGHRS, CDR2 YFSETQ. The CDR3 has 16 residues. V trimming: 2 bases; J trimming: 1 base; junction bases outside the gene matches: 3. This CDR3 reads CASSFSGGAGTDTQYF. In nucleotides, the CDR3 is TGCGCCAGCAGCTTTAGCGGGGGGGCTGGCACAGATACGCAGTATTTT.

This chain connects TRBV6-1 to TRBJ2-6; unclear D gene. The CDR3 has 14 residues. With 3 bases removed from V and 0 bases from J, the gap between germline ends came to 3 bases. Germline V CDR1 and CDR2: MNHNS, SASEGT. The CDR3 DNA reads as TGTGCCAGCAGTGACGTCTCTGGGGCCAACGTCCTGACTTTC. Translating it yields CASSDVSGANVLTF.

In DNA, the CDR3 is TGTGCCAGCAGTTTATTCCCCGGAGTCGGGGACACTGAAGCTTTCTTT. This codes for CASSLFPGVGDTEAFF. The chain combines TRBV27 with TRBJ1-1; D uncertain. The CDR3 totals 16 residues. Germline CDR1 is MNHEY and CDR2 is SMNVEV (reference sequence). The ends were cut back, 1 base at V and 3 bases at J, with 15 bases in the middle.

V gene TRBV2 combines with J gene TRBJ2-5; TRBD2 agrees at 9 bases. From germline, CDR1 is SNHLY and CDR2 FYNNEI. The CDR3 length is 13 residues. J gave up 5 bases and V 7 bases, and 5 bases lay outside the gene matches. The CDR3 here is CASNAGGLETQYF. CDR3 nucleotide sequence: TGTGCCAGCAATGCGGGGGGGCTGGAGACCCAGTACTTC.

The chain joins TRBV13 to TRBJ2-7, with TRBD1 identical over 9 bases. V was clipped by 4 bases and J by 4 bases; unmatched bases: 5. CDR3 size: 14 residues. Germline V gene sequence: CDR1 PRHDT, CDR2 FYEKMQ (reference sequence). CDR3 bases: TGTGCCAGCAGCTATACCGGGACAGGGTACGAGCAGTACTTC. This gives the protein CASSYTGTGYEQYF.

The chain combines TRBV7-2 with TRBJ1-1, with D perhaps matching TRBD1 (6 bases). Trimming cost V 3 bases and J 0 bases, with 8 bases left between them. The CDR3 is made up of 14 amino acids. Per germline, CDR1 SGHTA and CDR2 FQGNSA. CDR3 DNA sequence: TGTGCCAGCAGCTTTGGGACAATGAACACTGAAGCTTTCTTT. Translating it yields CASSFGTMNTEAFF.

The chain has TRBV7-3 and TRBJ2-7; TRBD2 matches 7 bases. V was pared by 7 bases and J by 0 bases, with 3 bases of the junction left unmatched. CDR1 SGHTA and CDR2 FQGTGA come from the germline V gene. This CDR3 contains 13 residues. The CDR3 loop reads CASNSGHSYEQYV. CDR3 DNA: TGTGCCAGCAATAGCGGGCACTCCTACGAGCAGTACGTC.

The chain is built from TRBV7-9 and TRBJ2-5; no reliable D call. The V gene's germline CDR1 is SEHNR and CDR2 FQNEAQ (reference sequence). The CDR3 totals 13 residues. Deletions cut 3 bases from V and 2 bases from J, with 7 bases between. CDR3 sequence: CASSFSGQETQYF. CDR3 sequence (DNA): TGTGCCAGCAGCTTTTCGGGTCAAGAGACCCAGTACTTC.

The chain has TRBV29-1 and TRBJ2-2; 9 bases map to TRBD2. The CDR3 length is 16 residues. CDR1 is SQVTM and CDR2 is ANQGSEA in the germline V gene. The ends lost 4 bases at V and 1 base at J; junction bases unmatched: 7. CDR3 region: CSVVERGALNTGELFF. The CDR3 DNA follows: TGCAGCGTTGTAGAGCGGGGGGCCTTGAACACCGGGGAGCTGTTTTTT.

In this sample, this clone turned up a few times. The V and J genes are TRBV4-3 and TRBJ1-1; D unclear. Germline CDR1 reads LGHNA; CDR2 reads YSLEER. The CDR3 runs 13 residues. Trimming took 0 bases from V and 1 from J, leaving 3 bases between them. CDR3 sequence: CASSQDRNTEAFF. The CDR3 DNA follows: TGCGCCAGCAGCCAAGACAGGAACACTGAAGCTTTCTTT.

J is TRBJ2-3 and V is TRBV5-1, with 8 bases lining up with TRBD1. Germline CDR1 and CDR2: SGHRS and YFSETQ. The J segment lost 5 bases and the V segment lost 3 bases, leaving 2 bases of the junction unmatched. The CDR3 is made up of 13 amino acids. CDR3 nucleotides: TGCGCCAGCAGCTCCGACAGGGGAGATACGCAGTATTTT. Amino acids: CASSSDRGDTQYF.

This clone has only a few counts. V is TRBV7-8 and J is TRBJ2-3; 8 nucleotides align to TRBD1. Germline CDR1 is SGHVS and CDR2 is FQNEAQ. The CDR3 consists of 15 residues. Losses at the gene ends were 1 base for V and 2 bases for J; bases not matched to a gene: 2. CDR3 nucleotide sequence: TGTGCCAGCAGCTTAGACAGGGGGACCACAGATACGCAGTATTTT. Its protein is CASSLDRGTTDTQYF.

CDR3 nucleotide sequence: TGCGCCAGCAGCTTTTCGGGGGGGACGAGCACAGATACGCAGTATTTT. Translating gives CASSFSGGTSTDTQYF. The gene calls are TRBV5-1 and TRBJ2-3; 8 bases match TRBD2. The CDR3 extends over 16 amino acids. With V trimmed by 2 bases and J by 0 bases, 5 bases remained unmatched. CDR1 is SGHRS, CDR2 YFSETQ, per germline.

This clone was counted a few times. The V and J genes are TRBV2 and TRBJ1-1; D is undetermined. The CDR3 has 12 residues. Looked up from germline, CDR1 is SNHLY and CDR2 is FYNNEI. Trimming stripped 4 bases from V and 6 bases from J, with 9 bases between. The CDR3 here is CASSGGSPEAFF. The CDR3 nucleotides read TGTGCCAGCAGTGGCGGGAGCCCTGAAGCTTTCTTT.

CDR3 region: CASSLDGGSTDTQYF. The CDR3 DNA sequence: TGTGCCAGCAGCTTGGACGGGGGAAGCACAGATACGCAGTATTTT. The chain has TRBV5-6 and TRBJ2-3, with D possibly TRBD2 on 6 matching bases. Germline loops: CDR1 SGHDT, CDR2 YYEEEE. Trimming took off 0 bases at V and 0 bases at J, with 8 bases between the two ends. The CDR3 consists of 15 residues.

The chain joins TRBV6-6 to TRBJ1-1; 8 bases line up with TRBD1. This CDR3 spans 16 amino acids. The V and J ends lost 7 bases and 4 bases, in that order; junction bases with no gene match: 14. The germline CDR1 and CDR2 sequences are MNHNY and SVGAGI (reference sequence). For the CDR3, the DNA is TGTGCCAGCAAACCTAGTGGGGGACAGGTTACCACTGAAGCTTTCTTT. It is translated as CASKPSGGQVTTEAFF.

The chain carries TRBV4-1 and TRBJ2-5; D is perhaps TRBD1 (5 bases). V was pared by 1 base and J by 7 bases, with 13 bases between. The V gene's germline CDR1 is MGHRA and CDR2 YSYEKL. The CDR3 runs to 14 residues. CDR3 loop: CASSQVAGFGTQYF. The CDR3 nucleotides are TGCGCCAGCAGCCAAGTTGCAGGGTTTGGGACCCAGTACTTC.

The genes are TRBV18 and TRBJ1-6; 10 bases agree with TRBD1. This CDR3 contains 16 residues. Trimming cost V 3 bases and J 8 bases; bases outside gene matches: 7. Germline V gives CDR1 KGHSH, CDR2 LQKENI. The CDR3 nucleotides read TGTGCCAGCTCACCCCTGGACAGGGGGGGAGATTCACCCCTCCACTTT. Protein: CASSPLDRGGDSPLHF.

To note about this clone: One end of the junction does not line up with germline, which may come from a read error. V and J are TRBV6-5 and TRBJ2-3; maybe TRBD1 (6 bases). This CDR3 contains 13 residues. The germline gives CDR1 MNHEY, CDR2 SVGAGI. As DNA, the CDR3 is TGTGCCTGCAGACAGGAGACTGTAGATACGCAGTATTTT. Protein: CACRQETVDTQYF.

The V and J genes are TRBV7-9 and TRBJ1-3; weak D call: TRBD1 (5 bases). The CDR3 sequence is 14 residues long. The V and J ends lost 5 bases and 0 bases respectively, with 8 bases between them. CDR1 is SEHNR and CDR2 is FQNEAQ in the germline V gene (reference sequence). CDR3 loop: CASSDGGSGNTIYF. DNA for the CDR3: TGTGCCAGCAGCGACGGGGGCTCTGGAAACACCATATATTTT.

This chain uses TRBV28 with TRBJ1-5; D possibly corresponds to TRBD1 (5 bases). With 5 bases removed from V and 5 bases from J, the gap between germline ends came to 7 bases. This CDR3 is built from 12 residues. The germline V gene encodes CDR1 MDHEN and CDR2 SYDVKM. This CDR3 is CASSRGDQPQHF. The CDR3 DNA reads as TGTGCCAGCAGTCGGGGGGATCAGCCCCAGCATTTT. The entire variable domain, with the rest obtained from reference TRBV28 and TRBJ1-5, is as follows: DVKVTQSSRYLVKRTGEKVFLECVQDMDHENMFWYRQDPGLGLRLIYFSYDVKMKEKGDIPEGYSVSREKKERFSLILESASTNQTSMYLCASSRGDQPQHFGDGTRLSIL.

The chain joins TRBV4-1 to TRBJ2-1; 7 nucleotides match TRBD2. CDR1 and CDR2 (germline): MGHRA, YSYEKL. After removal of 1 base from V and 6 bases from J, the junction contained 12 bases not matched to a gene. This CDR3 spans 17 amino acids. This CDR3 is CASSQGGGGNSFNEQFF. The CDR3 DNA follows: TGCGCCAGCAGCCAAGGTGGGGGGGGAAACAGCTTCAATGAGCAGTTCTTC.

The chain recombines TRBV2 with TRBJ2-1, with 11 positions matching TRBD2. The V and J ends lost 11 bases and 5 bases, in that order; junction bases with no gene match: 5. Germline assignment: CDR1 SNHLY and CDR2 FYNNEI. The CDR3 sequence is 13 residues long. The DNA for the CDR3 is TGTGCCTCTTTAGCGGGGGGGGACAATGAGCAGTTCTTC. Translated: CASLAGGDNEQFF.